The entry that follows covers one T cell receptor beta chain sequence. This entry comes from a study of blood T cell repertoires in COVID-19. Authors' processing steps: Reference gene primer amplification gave estimated nucleated cell counts. TCRdb's table, derived via immunoSEQ multiplex PCR, lists solely in-frame clones and lacks some. The D gene and trimming were derived from the DNA, and the V and J assignments and clone size from that table. The sample contains more than 85,000 clones, around 76% of which appear only once. Per germline, CDR1 GTSNPN and CDR2 SVGIG (reference sequence). V lost 0 bases and J lost 8, with 10 bases in between. CDR3 length equals 12 residues.

Sequencing was done on a sample of peripheral blood. This receptor was obtained from a woman between 70 and 85 years old with acute or convalescent COVID-19. The V gene is TRBV30, the J gene TRBJ1-2; D uncertain. CDR3 in amino acids: CAWSVRPEGYTF. CDR3 bases: TGTGCCTGGAGTGTACGCCCGGAGGGCTACACCTTC.